This TCR beta chain is from a study of T cell clonality in common variable immunodeficiency (dated by TCRdb to 2013 to 2016). From a lookup of the germline V gene, CDR1 and CDR2 are SNHLY and FYNNEI. The CDR3 runs 14 amino acids, cysteine and phenylalanine included. The DNA covers only part of the CDR3, 33 bases in frame from base 1. For sequencing, equivalent amounts of genomic DNA were input from CVID and control samples. For every sample, a 60 bp segment covering the rearranged TCRbeta CDR3 region was amplified and then sequenced. The immunoSEQ assay, a bias-corrected multiplex PCR with high-throughput sequencing, was employed for TCRbeta amplification. The authors' analysis ran thus. Every unique nucleotide sequence was considered a clone and was annotated with V, D and J genes, copy number and frequency. Sequences were labeled productive if in frame, and non-productive if out of frame or containing stop codons. Clonality was calculated from Shannon's entropy as previously described. Mean CDR3 Kyte-Doolittle hydropathy was derived from the predicted amino acid sequences of productive clones. The R hclust function was used to hierarchically cluster scaled V gene usage with Manhattan distance and complete linkage. Clone sharing by CDR3 amino acid sequence was assessed by resampling 12 repertoires per group over 100 rounds. The repertoires were searched for around 72 published EBV-specific and 245 published CMV-specific TCRbeta sequences. Two CVID samples yielding fewer than 10,000 sequences were excluded from analysis, leaving under 50 CVID repertoires. Imported from immuneACCESS, the table was reduced by TCRdb to in-frame sequences with V and J called. These copies leave out some clones; in studies compared against another copy, an unresolved V gene accounts for under half, and the cause of the remainder is not known. V and J calls plus clone size are reproduced from that table; the DNA served to infer D and trimming. This sample shows some 52,000 clones, and none of them turns up only once. The leading ten clones occupy roughly 3.5% of the sample.

Predominantly Caucasian heritage was noted among both the CVID patients and the healthy controls. Heparinized peripheral whole blood samples of roughly 5 to 8.5 ml were obtained from each donor. Genomic DNA from adults with common variable immune deficiency (CVID) and from healthy adult controls was used to sequence TCRbeta CDR3 repertoires. The control group was made up of roughly 22 healthy adult volunteers (approximately ten male and roughly 12 female) whose ages ranged from about 23 to 66 years, with a mean age of roughly 33. Diluted blood was subjected to density centrifugation over Hypaque 1077 or Ficoll-Paque for isolation of peripheral blood mononuclear cells. Genomic DNA was extracted from unsorted mononuclear cells by Qiagen column purification or by a centrifugation-based method. Beyond this particular receptor, the publication reports: According to the authors, figuring out what caused the increased clonality in CVID would require sequencing the repertoires of T cell subpopulations. CVID subjects shared fewer TCRbeta clones with each other than healthy controls did (p < 0.0001). Increased TCRbeta clonality was found in CVID subjects compared with healthy controls (t-test p = 0.018), with the increase being most characteristic of about a third of subjects. Although equal DNA input was used, an average of approximately 74,000 unique sequences per sample was obtained for controls, compared with roughly 33,000 for CVID samples. Reportedly, TCRbeta sequences from CVID had fewer deletions and N-nucleotide insertions, and highly modified clones with 13 or more V deletions were absent from CVID. Differences among patients in the CVID cohort limited the correlations between repertoire features and clinical complications.

Comment on this clone: It lacks a known antigen. Germline and junction disagree at one end, which may indicate a read error. The read ends 3 residues before the CDR3 terminus; that terminus is restored from the germline J gene. The sample has other DNA sequences that encode this CDR3 too.

The sample was peripheral blood mononuclear cells. The V and J genes are TRBV2 and TRBJ1-3, with the D segment identity uncertain. The sequence was collected from a person between 18 and 75 years old in good health. The CDR3 is CASSGARLGNTIYF. Partial CDR3 DNA: TGTGCCAGCAGTGGGGCCCGATTAGGAAACACA.